This T cell receptor (beta chain) was found in a study of T cells in localized non-small cell lung cancer. Whole-study results and caveats: There was higher T cell clonality in uninvolved adjacent lung than in tumor, and it was highest there.

This clone was recorded a few times. The antigen is unknown. The assay was immunoSEQ multiplex PCR, and TCRdb's table has in-frame clones only and misses some. The data hold 2,000 to 2,500 clones, with about 24% observed a single time. Germline V CDR1 and CDR2: SGDLS, YYNGEE. V gave up 4 bases and J gave up 5 bases; unmatched junction bases: 9. There are 15 residues in the CDR3. Sequencing was performed on normal lung tissue next to the tumor, taken before any cancer treatment. This receptor was identified in a woman aged 40 to 75 with stage I lung adenocarcinoma. V is TRBV9 and J is TRBJ1-2, with 9 bases lining up with TRBD1. The CDR3 DNA follows: TGTGCCAGCAGCTTAAGAGGACAGGGGCCTTATGGCTACACCTTC. Its protein is CASSLRGQGPYGYTF.